The 6 T cell receptor beta chains below were found in one sample sequenced in a study of cytomegalovirus exposure and HLA in healthy donors. This PCR relied on a set of 60 Vbeta primers and 13 Jbeta primers. This table comes from immunoSEQ multiplex PCR, and its TCRdb copy is limited to in-frame clones, with some not included. The repertoire consists of about 67,000 clones, with 80% to 90% occurring once and the leading ten covering about 12%. Sequenced: PBMCs. These receptors originate from a woman younger than 45 in good health and CMV-seropositive.

The chain joins TRBV10-3 to TRBJ2-5, with D possibly matching TRBD2 (6 bases). The CDR3 sequence is 13 residues long. The V gene lost 5 bases and the J gene lost 5 bases, with 12 bases spanning the gap. Germline-derived CDR1 and CDR2 are ENHRY and SYGVKD. Written as DNA, the CDR3 is TGTGCCATCAGTTCATCTAGCGAGGAGACCCAGTACTTC. It is translated as CAISSSSEETQYF.

The chain carries TRBV9 and TRBJ2-5; a weak D match, TRBD2 (8 bases). V shed 0 bases and J shed 11 bases, with 23 bases lying between them. CDR3 size: 16 residues. CDR1 is SGDLS, CDR2 YYNGEE, per germline. This chain's CDR3 is CASSVATGQAAGEQYF. The CDR3 DNA reads as TGTGCCAGCAGCGTAGCGACCGGACAGGCAGCGGGGGAGCAGTACTTC.

The V and J genes are TRBV7-3 and TRBJ2-7, with 8 bases lining up with TRBD2. The CDR3 is 15 amino acids. The germline V gene encodes CDR1 SGHTA and CDR2 FQGTGA. V lost 5 bases, J lost 3 bases, and 9 bases stayed unmatched. CDR3 in DNA: TGTGCCAGCAGCGTCACTAGCGGCCCCTACTACGAGCAGTACTTC. Amino acids: CASSVTSGPYYEQYF.

This rearrangement joins TRBV7-4 to TRBJ2-1; TRBD2 agrees at 13 bases. V gave up 5 bases and J gave up 9 bases; unmatched junction bases: 4. CDR3 length: 14 residues. Germline CDR1 SGHVT, CDR2 SQSDAQ. CDR3 bases: TGTGCCAGCAGCGGGGGACTAGCGGGGCCTGAGCAGTTCTTC. Its translation: CASSGGLAGPEQFF.

The chain is built from TRBV29-1 and TRBJ2-5, with D tentatively TRBD1 (5 bases). V was clipped by 0 bases and J by 3 bases, with 11 bases between them. Germline CDR1 and CDR2: SQVTM and ANQGSEA. This CDR3 comprises 14 residues. CDR3 sequence: CSVEDLGEEETQYF. DNA for the CDR3: TGCAGCGTTGAAGATCTAGGGGAAGAAGAGACCCAGTACTTC.

The V and J genes are TRBV5-5 and TRBJ1-1; D is ambiguous. Trimming pared 3 bases from V and 7 bases from J, leaving 19 bases between. The CDR3 has 15 residues. Germline V lookup: CDR1 SGHKS, CDR2 YYEKEE (reference sequence). CDR3 nucleotide sequence: TGTGCCAGCAGCTACGGACGGAGAATAGAGGGTGAAGCTTTCTTT. This gives the protein CASSYGRRIEGEAFF.